The 19 T cell receptor beta chains reported below all come from one sample, sequenced in a study of CD8 T cells in ankylosing spondylitis. These receptors' antigens are unknown. TCRdb used MiXCR to reprocess the 5' RACE reads, holding one entry per CDR3 protein. The sample consists of fewer than 400,000 distinct CDR3 sequences, around 20% of them appearing once. Study findings and constraints: There was a TCR beta motif, made of eight highly homologous variants, that appeared characteristic of ankylosing spondylitis blood.

Sequenced material: blood, either unsorted or a sorted T cell fraction (not recorded which). All receptors derive from a male donor with ankylosing spondylitis.

The chain couples TRBV5-1 to TRBJ2-1; unclear D gene. In germline, CDR1 is SGHRS, CDR2 YFSETQ. This CDR3 has 14 amino acids. V was shortened by 0 bases and J by 9 bases, with 13 bases between the two germline ends. CDR3 residues: CASSLVGSPIEQFF. The CDR3 DNA reads as TGCGCCAGCAGCTTGGTCGGTAGCCCTATTGAGCAGTTCTTC.

The J gene is TRBJ2-5, the V gene TRBV5-1; D not certain. Germline CDR1 SGHRS, CDR2 YFSETQ. CDR3 length: 15 residues. V lost 0 bases and J 0 bases, leaving 9 bases between the germline ends. CDR3 nucleotide sequence: TGCGCCAGCAGCTTGGTTCCGGCTTACCAAGAGACCCAGTACTTC. Its protein product is CASSLVPAYQETQYF.

This clonotype was picked up one time. The chain combines TRBV5-1 with TRBJ1-2; D is possibly TRBD1 (6 bases). Germline V CDR1 and CDR2: SGHRS, YFSETQ. V lost 4 bases to trimming and J lost 8 bases, with 18 bases between them. The CDR3 totals 14 residues. Written as DNA, the CDR3 is TGCGCCAGCAGCCCCCGCACAGGGTCGCGGGGCTACACCTTC. Protein: CASSPRTGSRGYTF.

The chain has TRBV3-1 and TRBJ2-2; TRBD1 or TRBD2 may be the D gene (5 bases each). Germline assignment: CDR1 LGHDT and CDR2 YNNKEL (reference sequence). V dropped 1 base and J dropped 4 bases, with 13 bases sitting between them. This CDR3 comprises 16 residues. The CDR3 region has the DNA TGTGCCAGCAGCCAAGGGCCGGGACCGGGCACCGGGGAGCTGTTTTTT. Translating gives CASSQGPGPGTGELFF. Drawing the rest from reference TRBV3-1 and TRBJ2-2, the complete variable domain is DTAVSQTPKYLVTQMGNDKSIKCEQNLGHDTMYWYKQDSKKFLKIMFSYNNKELIINETVPNRFSPKSPDKAHLNLHINSLELGDSAVYFCASSQGPGPGTGELFFGEGSRLTVL.

The V call is TRBV21-1, the J call TRBJ1-3. TRBV21-1 is given as a pseudogene. The CDR3 covers 19 residues. DNA of the CDR3: TGTGCCAGCAGGTCGGGTCCTCCAGGTATTGATCTCTCTGGAAACACCATATATTTT. Translating it yields CASRSGPPGIDLSGNTIYF.

The rearrangement joins TRBV6-6 to TRBJ2-3; D gene ambiguous. CDR1 is MNHNY and CDR2 is SVGAGI in the germline V gene (reference sequence). V lost 7 bases and J 2 bases, leaving 10 bases between the germline ends. CDR3 length: 13 amino acids. The CDR3 region is CASNIGFTDTQYF. DNA for the CDR3: TGTGCCAGCAACATAGGCTTCACAGATACGCAGTATTTT.

This clonotype was counted a few times. The rearrangement uses TRBV20-1 and TRBJ2-3; 8 nucleotides agree with TRBD1. V lost 1 base and J lost 2; bases outside the gene matches: 14. This CDR3 region has 18 residues. The germline V gene encodes CDR1 DFQATT and CDR2 SNEGSKA (reference sequence). CDR3 region: CSARVRGPFITNTDTQYF. The CDR3 DNA reads TGCAGTGCTAGAGTCAGGGGGCCATTTATTACCAACACAGATACGCAGTATTTT.

This clonotype was seen repeatedly, ten times or more. This chain links TRBV7-9 with TRBJ2-2; 12 bases are shared with TRBD2. This CDR3 spans 15 amino acids. The V gene end was trimmed by 1 base and the J gene end by 8 bases; junction bases not matched to a gene: 2. Per germline, CDR1 SEHNR and CDR2 FQNEAQ (reference sequence). The chain's CDR3 is CASSLGLAGAGELFF. The DNA for the CDR3 is TGTGCCAGCAGCTTAGGACTAGCGGGAGCAGGGGAGCTGTTTTTT.

The chain has TRBV6-5 and TRBJ2-1; TRBD1 matches at 12 bases. With 6 bases clipped from V and 7 bases from J, the junction kept 10 bases outside the gene matches. Germline loops: CDR1 MNHEY, CDR2 SVGAGI. The length of the CDR3 is 16 residues. The CDR3 region has the DNA TGTGCCAGCAGCTTAAGGGACAGGGGGCTGTCTAATGAGCAGTTCTTC. This gives the protein CASSLRDRGLSNEQFF.

This clonotype was observed a few times. CDR3 protein: CASSFGGEKLFF. The DNA for the CDR3 is TGTGCCAGCAGCTTCGGAGGTGAAAAACTGTTTTTT. The V and J genes are TRBV7-9 and TRBJ1-4; D call uncertain. The V end lost 3 bases, the J end lost 7 bases, and 6 bases lay between the germline ends. Germline V lookup: CDR1 SEHNR, CDR2 FQNEAQ (reference sequence). The CDR3 contains 12 residues.

This clonotype was found a few times. The chain couples TRBV12-3 or TRBV12-4 to TRBJ2-1, with TRBD1 matching over 8 bases. The ends lost 1 base at V and 7 bases at J; junction bases unmatched: 9. This CDR3 is built from 16 residues. This CDR3 reads CASSLGTGIMGNEQFF. CDR3 in DNA: TGTGCCAGCAGTTTAGGGACAGGGATTATGGGGAATGAGCAGTTCTTC.

The chain links TRBV3-1 to TRBJ2-7; tentative D call: TRBD2 (6 bases). V lost 0 bases and J lost 4, with 13 bases in between. The CDR3 has 15 amino acids. Germline CDR1 LGHDT, CDR2 YNNKEL (reference sequence). CDR3 sequence reads: CASSQDSEGFYEQYF. CDR3 in DNA: TGTGCCAGCAGCCAAGATTCGGAGGGGTTTTACGAGCAGTACTTC.

This rearrangement joins TRBV4-2 to TRBJ2-5; TRBD2 matches 8 bases. J lost 1 base, V lost 4 bases, and 5 bases had no gene match. The CDR3 consists of 15 residues. Germline V gene sequence: CDR1 LGHNA, CDR2 YNFKEQ. The CDR3 nucleotides read TGTGCCAGCAGCCCTGTAGCGGGACCCCAAGAGACCCAGTACTTC. It specifies CASSPVAGPQETQYF.

The CDR3 spells CSVGMGQGQPQHF. The CDR3 coding sequence is TGCAGCGTTGGTATGGGCCAAGGGCAGCCCCAGCATTTT. This rearrangement joins TRBV29-1 to TRBJ1-5; D gene ambiguous. CDR3 length: 13 residues. Trimming shortened V by 4 bases and J by 7 bases, and 14 bases separated the two germline ends. Germline values: CDR1 SQVTM, CDR2 ANQGSEA.

The chain links TRBV20-1 to TRBJ2-7, with 10 bases matching TRBD2. The CDR3 contains 16 residues. The V gene's germline CDR1 is DFQATT and CDR2 SNEGSKA (reference sequence). V shed 0 bases, J shed 7 bases, and the junction held 12 bases outside the gene matches. CDR3 bases: TGCAGTGCTAGAGATTGGGCTAGCGGGAGCTCTGGAGAGCAGTACTTC. Translating it yields CSARDWASGSSGEQYF.

The V call is TRBV29-1, the J call TRBJ1-4; TRBD1 agrees at 7 bases. The CDR3 length is 11 residues. CDR1 SQVTM and CDR2 ANQGSEA come from the germline V gene. J was trimmed by 14 bases and V by 4 bases; bases with no gene match: 7. This chain's CDR3 is CSVVRGQFLFF. DNA of the CDR3: TGCAGCGTTGTGCGGGGACAGTTTCTGTTTTTT.

The chain uses TRBV6-2 or TRBV6-3 and TRBJ1-4, with 7 bases identical to TRBD1. The ends lost 5 bases at V and 5 bases at J; junction bases unmatched: 11. The CDR3 covers 16 residues. CDR1 and CDR2 from the germline V gene are MNHEY and SVGEGT. The CDR3 is CASSGRTGDDNEKLFF. In nucleotides, the CDR3 is TGTGCCAGCAGTGGACGGACAGGCGATGACAATGAAAAACTGTTTTTT.

The CDR3 DNA sequence: TGTGCCAGCAGTCCCTTTGGGTTGACCGGGGAGCTGTTTTTT. This gives the protein CASSPFGLTGELFF. The rearrangement uses TRBV27 and TRBJ2-2; no clear D. This CDR3 contains 14 residues. V was cut by 5 bases and J by 5 bases, with 12 bases left in between. The germline gives CDR1 MNHEY, CDR2 SMNVEV (reference sequence).

The V gene is TRBV10-3, the J gene TRBJ1-2; the D gene is possibly TRBD1 (5 bases). CDR1 ENHRY and CDR2 SYGVKD come from the germline V gene. V shed 10 bases and J shed 7 bases, with 16 bases lying between them. The CDR3 covers 12 residues. CDR3 sequence (DNA): TGTGCCAGTGGGTCGGGGGAAGGTGGCTACACCTTC. It specifies CASGSGEGGYTF.